This T cell receptor beta chain originates from a study of blood T cell repertoires in COVID-19. The overall study: Sample material is recorded as cDNA or gDNA derived from T cells, B-cell-depleted T cells, or PBMCs.

V was cut by 5 bases and J by 4 bases, with 10 bases left in between. The CDR3 extends over 13 amino acids. Germline V CDR1 and CDR2: MDHEN, SYDVKM. Here immunoSEQ multiplex PCR was the method, and the copy in TCRdb shows in-frame clones only, minus some. Of about 170,000 clones listed, just under 90% were seen once; the top ten hold 3.7%. This TCR derives from a man younger than 35 with active or convalescent COVID-19. The source material was peripheral blood. The chain has TRBV28 and TRBJ2-3; D uncertain. This CDR3 is CASSNNSPDTQYF. CDR3 nucleotide sequence: TGTGCCAGCAGTAATAACTCTCCAGATACGCAGTATTTT.